Listed below are T cell receptor beta chains from one sample, sequenced in a study of shared clonotypes between healthy human individuals. TCRdb keeps only in-frame clones here, not all; method: immunoSEQ multiplex PCR. In the table there are nearly 1,000,000 clones, 60% to 85% of which are singletons. The specimen sequenced was memory CD4+ T cells sorted from blood. The origin of the receptors is a young man in good health. Both conserved end residues are part of each CDR3. Each record gives: J gene, D gene, V gene, clone size, CDR3 DNA, CDR3 protein. The D gene is left open where the match is weak. The size entry is marked missing in some rows and otherwise reads once, few, many or a size class.

TRBJ2-3	TRBD1	TRBV5-6	NA	TGTGCCAGCAGCTTGGAAGTTTGGGACAGGGGCACAGATACGCAGTATTTT	CASSLEVWDRGTDTQYF
TRBJ2-3	NA	TRBV11-3	NA	TGTGCCAGCAGCTTAGATCCGGGAGTATCAGATACGCAGTATTTT	CASSLDPGVSDTQYF
TRBJ2-5	NA	TRBV19	NA	TGTGCCAGTAGTAGGGGGCAACGGGAAACCCAGTACTTC	CASSRGQRETQYF
TRBJ1-5	NA	TRBV7-2	NA	TGTGCCAGCAGCCCACAGACAGGAAATCAGCCCCAGCATTTT	CASSPQTGNQPQHF
TRBJ1-2	NA	TRBV5-5	few	TGTGCCAGCAGCTTGTATCCAGGGGACTATGGCTACACCTTC	CASSLYPGDYGYTF
TRBJ1-1	NA	TRBV11-2	NA	TGTGCCAGCAGCTTAGGTGGGGGATGGACTGAAGCTTTCTTT	CASSLGGGWTEAFF
TRBJ2-5	NA	TRBV5-4	NA	TGTGCCAGCAGCTTGAGGGGGGGCGGGCAAGAGACCCAGTACTTC	CASSLRGGGQETQYF
TRBJ2-7	TRBD1	TRBV10-3	NA	TGTGCCGCCCAGCGGGACAGGGCCTCCTACGAGCAGTACTTC	CAAQRDRASYEQYF
TRBJ2-1	NA	TRBV2	NA	TGTGCCAGCCAGCCCACGGGGGTCTACAATGAGCAGTTCTTC	CASQPTGVYNEQFF
TRBJ2-5	TRBD1	TRBV5-1	NA	TGCGCCAGCAGCTTGGCCCCGGGACAGCAAGAGACCCAGTACTTC	CASSLAPGQQETQYF
TRBJ1-1	NA	TRBV7-6	NA	TGTGCCAGCAGCAATAGTGGGGTGTACACTGAAGCTTTCTTT	CASSNSGVYTEAFF
TRBJ2-3	NA	TRBV20-1	NA	TGCAGTGCTCAAGAGGAAAAGACGCAGTATTTT	CSAQEEKTQYF
TRBJ2-2	NA	TRBV5-1	NA	TGCGCCAGCAGCTGGGGGCGGGACAATTTGAACACCGGGGAGCTGTTTTTT	CASSWGRDNLNTGELFF
TRBJ2-7	NA	TRBV20-1	once	TGCAGTGCTGCACTGCTTGACGAGCAGTACTTC	CSAALLDEQYF
TRBJ2-1	NA	TRBV11-2	NA	TGTGCCTGCGGACTCCCTTGGGTTTACAATGAGCAGTTCTTC	CACGLPWVYNEQFF
TRBJ2-2	TRBD1	TRBV6-5	NA	TGTGCCAGCAGTTGGGACAGGGCCACCGGGGAGCTGTTTTTT	CASSWDRATGELFF
TRBJ2-1	NA	TRBV5-4	NA	TGTGCCAGCAGCCCTACCGGGGAGGCACCCTACAATGAGCAGTTCTTC	CASSPTGEAPYNEQFF
TRBJ2-1	TRBD2	TRBV7-9	NA	TGTGCCAGCAGCTTAGTGATAGCGGGCTACAATGAGCAGTTCTTC	CASSLVIAGYNEQFF
TRBJ1-2	TRBD1	TRBV7-3	once	TGTGCCAGCAGCTCGGGACAGGGTCCAACCTACTATGGCTACACCTTC	CASSSGQGPTYYGYTF
TRBJ2-1	NA	TRBV9	once	TGTGCCAGCAGCGTAGATCCCCCAACAGGGATGAGCTCCTACAATGAGCAGTTCTTC	CASSVDPPTGMSSYNEQFF
TRBJ1-5	NA	TRBV14	few	TGTGCCAGCAGCCCAAAACAGGGATATAGCAATCAGCCCCAGCATTTT	CASSPKQGYSNQPQHF
TRBJ1-1	TRBD1	TRBV28	few	TGTGCCCACCGCACAGGGGGCACTGAAGCTTTCTTT	CAHRTGGTEAFF
TRBJ2-3	TRBD2	TRBV10-1	NA	TGCGCCAGCAGCGTACTAGCGGGAGGGACAGATACGCAGTATTTT	CASSVLAGGTDTQYF
TRBJ1-1	NA	TRBV10-2	once	TGCGCCAGCAGGGCTGAGGCAACGGACACTGAAGCTTTCTTT	CASRAEATDTEAFF
TRBJ1-4	NA	TRBV11-2	NA	TGTGCCAGCAGCTTAGATCACACACAGCGGACGGGAAAACTGTTTTTT	CASSLDHTQRTGKLFF
TRBJ2-2	NA	TRBV19	NA	TGTGCCAGTGGAGGGGCGAGAAACACCGGGGAGCTGTTTTTT	CASGGARNTGELFF
TRBJ1-6	NA	TRBV15	NA	TGTGCCACCAGCAGAGATTGGGGGGATTCCCTCCACTTT	CATSRDWGDSLHF
TRBJ2-5	TRBD1	TRBV28	NA	TGTGCCAGCAGATTCCGGGACAGGGACTCCACTACCAAGAGAACCCAGTACTTC	CASRFRDRDSTTKRTQYF
TRBJ1-5	NA	TRBV13	NA	TGTGCCAGCAGCTTAGGCCACGATGCTCGAGCCCAGCATTTT	CASSLGHDARAQHF
TRBJ2-5	TRBD2	TRBV5-1	NA	TGCGCCAGCAGCTTGAAGGCTAGCGGGGGGCAAGAGACCCAGTACTTC	CASSLKASGGQETQYF
TRBJ2-7	NA	TRBV5-1	NA	TGCGCCAGCAGCTTGGACAGATTCTCCTACGAGCAGTACTTC	CASSLDRFSYEQYF
TRBJ2-5	NA	TRBV27	NA	TGTGCCACCAGCCGGCTAGCGAAGCGAGAAGAGACCCAGTACTTC	CATSRLAKREETQYF
TRBJ2-5	TRBD2	TRBV7-9	NA	TGTGCCAGCAGCCGGACTAGCGGGCTACAAGAGACCCAGTACTTC	CASSRTSGLQETQYF
TRBJ2-7	NA	TRBV5-8	once	TGTGCCAGCAGCCGGACCCATTACGAGCAGTACTTC	CASSRTHYEQYF
TRBJ1-2	TRBD1	TRBV5-4	NA	TGTGCCAGCAGCTTTCTTCAGGGGGAGACTATCCGGTTAGGGTACTCTGGCTACACCTTC	CASSFLQGETIRLGYSGYTF
TRBJ2-3	NA	TRBV5-1	NA	TGCGCCAGCAGCTCTACAGCAGATACGCAGTATTTT	CASSSTADTQYF
TRBJ1-4	NA	TRBV4-2	NA	TGTGCCAGCAGCCAAGATCCGCAGGGCGGAGGTTCAAAACTGTTTTTT	CASSQDPQGGGSKLFF
TRBJ1-1	TRBD1	TRBV5-4	NA	TGTGCCAGCAGCTTCCCGGGACAGGGGCTGGGGACTGAAGCTTTCTTT	CASSFPGQGLGTEAFF
TRBJ1-5	NA	TRBV12-2	NA	TGTGCAAGTCGGTTTGGGGTACGAAGCAATCAGCCCCAGCATTTT	CASRFGVRSNQPQHF
TRBJ2-7	NA	TRBV7-2	NA	TGTGCCAGCAGCTTAAGAGGGGGCTACGAGCAGTACTTC	CASSLRGGYEQYF
TRBJ2-3	TRBD2	TRBV11-2	NA	TGTGCCAGCAGCTTAGTCGGCGGGAGGGCCGTACGAGATACGCAGTATTTT	CASSLVGGRAVRDTQYF
TRBJ1-4	TRBD1	TRBV19	NA	TGTGCCAGTAGTAGTCAGGACAGGGGAAATGAAAAACTGTTTTTT	CASSSQDRGNEKLFF
TRBJ2-1	NA	TRBV13	NA	TGTGCCAGCAGCCAGAGGGGGGGCTGGAATGAGCAGTTCTTC	CASSQRGGWNEQFF
TRBJ2-1	NA	TRBV7-3	few	TGTGCCAGCAGCTTAGGTGCGCCCTACAATGAGCAGTTCTTC	CASSLGAPYNEQFF
TRBJ1-6	NA	TRBV19	NA	TGTGCCAGTAGTACCCGGACGGACTCCTATAATTCACCCCTCCACTTT	CASSTRTDSYNSPLHF
TRBJ2-1	NA	TRBV7-8	NA	TGTGCCAGCAGCCCCCTCACCTACAATGAGCAGTTCTTC	CASSPLTYNEQFF
TRBJ1-1	TRBD1	TRBV5-4	NA	TGTGCCAGCAGCTTGGGACAGGGTCGAATAGCTGAAGCTTTCTTT	CASSLGQGRIAEAFF
TRBJ2-3	NA	TRBV30	NA	TGTGCCTGGAGTCACCGGGCGCCCAGGACAGATACGCAGTATTTT	CAWSHRAPRTDTQYF
TRBJ2-7	NA	TRBV13	NA	TGTGCCAGCAGCTTAGCACCACTCAATTACGAGCAGTACTTC	CASSLAPLNYEQYF
TRBJ2-5	TRBD1	TRBV30	NA	TGTGCCTGGGCACAGGGGATCCAAGAGACCCAGTACTTC	CAWAQGIQETQYF
TRBJ1-1	NA	TRBV29-1	NA	TGCAGCGGCGGGGGAGAGAACACTGAAGCTTTCTTT	CSGGGENTEAFF
TRBJ2-7	TRBD1	TRBV6-6	NA	TGTGCCAGCAAAGACAGGGGACCCTACGAGCAGTACTTC	CASKDRGPYEQYF
TRBJ2-1	NA	TRBV7-9	NA	TGTGCCAGCAGCTTGTCTGGATCCTACAATGAGCAGTTCTTC	CASSLSGSYNEQFF
TRBJ2-7	NA	TRBV7-2	NA	TGTGCCAGCAGCTTGGCCGGGACTTACTCCTACGAGCAGTACTTC	CASSLAGTYSYEQYF